The 30 T cell receptor beta chains below were found in one sample sequenced in a study of blood T cells in healthy people across ages. Sample-barcoded 5' priming and a J-beta primer mix drove a second PCR of 7 to 11 cycles. One entry per CDR3 protein, called by TCRdb with MiXCR from the 5' RACE reads. The sample lists approximately 800,000 distinct CDR3 sequences; roughly 50% were seen once. Sequencing used blood. The receptors come from a man at least 80 years old in good health.

The V and J genes are TRBV12-3 or TRBV12-4 and TRBJ2-4, with D possibly matching TRBD2 (5 bases). Trimming pared 2 bases from V and 7 bases from J, leaving 18 bases between. CDR3 length: 16 residues. The DNA of the CDR3 is TGTGCCAGCAGTTTAACGAGGGCAGGCCGGTTGAACATTCAGTACTTC. This codes for CASSLTRAGRLNIQYF.

The V call is TRBV20-1, the J call TRBJ1-2; the D is unclear. Germline CDR1 is DFQATT and CDR2 is SNEGSKA (reference sequence). V lost 6 bases to trimming and J lost 0 bases, with 14 bases between them. There are 14 residues in the CDR3. The CDR3: CSAVPGRTNYGYTF. The CDR3 DNA is TGCAGTGCAGTTCCGGGAAGGACTAACTATGGCTACACCTTC.

This clonotype showed up just a few times. The chain employs TRBV11-2 and TRBJ2-7; D not resolved. The CDR3 totals 15 residues. The V end was cut by 1 base, the J end by 4 bases, with 14 bases between. Per germline, CDR1 SGHAT and CDR2 FQNNGV. The chain's CDR3 is CASSLVSGQAYEQYF. The CDR3 region has the DNA TGTGCCAGCAGCTTAGTCTCCGGGCAGGCGTACGAGCAGTACTTC.

This chain connects TRBV7-2 to TRBJ2-3, with TRBD1 matching 10 bases. The CDR3 runs to 14 residues. Germline V gives CDR1 SGHTA, CDR2 FQGNSA. Unmatched junction bases numbered 6, after V lost 0 bases and J lost 12 bases. CDR3 residues: CASSLARTGGNQYF. CDR3 nucleotide sequence: TGTGCCAGCAGCTTAGCACGGACAGGGGGGAACCAGTATTTT.

The chain combines TRBV3-1 with TRBJ2-7, with 11 bases fitting TRBD2. V lost 1 base to trimming and J lost 2 bases; unmatched junction nucleotides: 7. From germline, CDR1 is LGHDT and CDR2 YNNKEL (reference sequence). The length of the CDR3 is 17 residues. The CDR3 bases are TGTGCCAGCAGCCAAGTAGCGGGAGGGGCCGTAGCCTACGAGCAGTACTTC. This gives the protein CASSQVAGGAVAYEQYF.

Only a few counts were recorded for this clonotype. This chain connects TRBV6-5 to TRBJ2-2, with 11 bases aligning to TRBD2. Germline assignment: CDR1 MNHEY and CDR2 SVGAGI. V lost 4 bases, J lost 6 bases, and 1 base stayed unmatched. The length of the CDR3 is 14 residues. The DNA for the CDR3 is TGTGCCAGCAGTTTGGGACTAGCGGCCGGGGAGCTGTTTTTT. This encodes CASSLGLAAGELFF.

This clonotype appeared a single time. The chain joins TRBV6-2 or TRBV6-3 to TRBJ2-1, with D possibly TRBD2 on 6 matching bases. This CDR3 comprises 12 residues. Between the trimmed V and J ends, which lost 6 bases and 9 bases, there was a span of 12 bases. Germline V gives CDR1 MNHEY, CDR2 SVGEGT. CDR3 sequence: CASRTLAGEQFF. In nucleotides, the CDR3 is TGTGCCAGCAGGACACTAGCCGGTGAGCAGTTCTTC.

The gene calls are TRBV18 and TRBJ2-7; D may be TRBD2 (5 bases). The V gene lost 5 bases and the J gene lost 7 bases, with 21 bases spanning the gap. CDR3 length: 15 amino acids. Germline CDR1 is KGHSH and CDR2 is LQKENI. The CDR3 nucleotides are TGTGCCAGCTCAATGAGGGTGGCTCCTCTCGGTGAGCAGTACTTC. This encodes CASSMRVAPLGEQYF.

This clonotype was observed a handful of times. V is TRBV27 and J is TRBJ2-1; either TRBD1 or TRBD2 may supply D (5 bases each). V was pared by 7 bases and J by 2 bases, with 15 bases between. Germline V gene sequence: CDR1 MNHEY, CDR2 SMNVEV (reference sequence). This CDR3 is 15 amino acids long. In DNA, the CDR3 is TGTGCCAGCACACCGAGGGGATCCACCTACAATGAGCAGTTCTTC. Translated, it gives CASTPRGSTYNEQFF.

The rearrangement uses TRBV14 and TRBJ2-3; D ambiguous. The V and J ends lost 4 bases and 4 bases respectively, with 9 bases between them. The CDR3 is 13 amino acids. CDR1 is SGHDN and CDR2 is FVKESK in the germline V gene. The CDR3 nucleotides read TGTGCCAGCAGCCGAGGACCGGCAGATACGCAGTATTTT. As protein: CASSRGPADTQYF.

This clonotype was seen a few times. A read error may explain this, as a much larger clone is one base away. The chain has TRBV20-1 and TRBJ2-7; 7 nucleotides line up with TRBD2. V lost 6 bases, J lost 7 bases, and 15 bases stayed unmatched. Germline loops: CDR1 DFQATT, CDR2 SNEGSKA (reference sequence). The CDR3 has 14 amino acids. As DNA, the CDR3 is TGCAGTGCCCGCTGGGCGGGAGTTATAGATGAGCAGTACTTC. Protein: CSARWAGVIDEQYF.

V is TRBV27 and J is TRBJ1-5; possibly TRBD1 for D (5 bases). Germline V lookup: CDR1 MNHEY, CDR2 SMNVEV (reference sequence). V shed 5 bases and J shed 1 base, with 18 bases lying between them. The CDR3 consists of 17 residues. The CDR3 DNA follows: TGTGCCAGCAGTCCTCGTTCGATTGGGGGAAGCAATCAGCCCCAGCATTTT. The encoded protein is CASSPRSIGGSNQPQHF.

The chain couples TRBV28 to TRBJ2-6; possibly TRBD1 for D (5 bases). From germline, CDR1 is MDHEN and CDR2 SYDVKM. The CDR3 runs to 15 residues. With 7 bases removed from V and 2 bases from J, the gap between germline ends came to 12 bases. CDR3 loop: CASTPGAAGANVLTF. The CDR3, as DNA: TGTGCCAGCACCCCTGGGGCAGCTGGGGCCAACGTCCTGACTTTC.

This clonotype occurred a few times. The CDR3 bases are TGTGCCACCAGTGGCGGCGGCACAGATACGCAGTATTTT. The encoded protein is CATSGGGTDTQYF. The chain combines TRBV24-1 with TRBJ2-3, with D uncertain. Trimming left V 5 bases short and J 1 base short, with 6 bases between. The germline CDR1 and CDR2 sequences are KGHDR and SFDVKD. The CDR3 is made up of 13 amino acids.

The chain links TRBV7-2 to TRBJ2-5, with 8 bases aligning to TRBD2. Germline loops: CDR1 SGHTA, CDR2 FQGNSA. V shed 4 bases, J shed 11 bases, and the junction held 18 bases outside the gene matches. This CDR3 contains 16 residues. The CDR3 nucleotides are TGTGCCAGCAGCTCTCCGGGACTAGGGCTCCGCAATGAGCAGTACTTC. It codes for CASSSPGLGLRNEQYF.

This clonotype was counted a few times. The chain combines TRBV14 with TRBJ2-1; 9 nucleotides match TRBD2. The germline V gene encodes CDR1 SGHDN and CDR2 FVKESK. V shed 3 bases, J shed 6 bases, and the junction held 0 bases outside the gene matches. The CDR3 is 13 residues long. The CDR3 nucleotides read TGTGCCAGCAGCCAGGGACTAGCCAATGAGCAGTTCTTC. It encodes CASSQGLANEQFF.

The V gene is TRBV5-1, the J gene TRBJ1-5; 7 bases align to TRBD1. CDR1 SGHRS and CDR2 YFSETQ come from the germline V gene. V gave up 0 bases and J gave up 7 bases; unmatched junction bases: 4. The length of the CDR3 is 14 residues. The CDR3 DNA sequence: TGCGCCAGCAGCTTGGGAACAGGGGAACAGCCCCAGCATTTT. Translated, it gives CASSLGTGEQPQHF.

This chain links TRBV7-6 with TRBJ2-7; 10 nucleotides match TRBD1. This CDR3 has 16 amino acids. With 5 bases clipped from V and 1 base from J, the junction kept 8 bases outside the gene matches. Per the germline V gene, CDR1 is SGHVS and CDR2 is FNYEAQ. In DNA form, the CDR3 reads TGTGCCAGCAGCCCCCACGGACAGGGGGTATCCTACGAGCAGTACTTC. This sequence encodes CASSPHGQGVSYEQYF.

This chain connects TRBV5-4 to TRBJ2-4, with TRBD1 matching over 9 bases. The end of the DNA is better explained by TRBJ2-7, so the J call may be wrong. Looked up from germline, CDR1 is SGHNT and CDR2 is YYREEE (reference sequence). The CDR3 has 15 amino acids. CDR3 residues: CASSSAGTGFYEQYF. The CDR3 region has the DNA TGTGCCAGCAGCTCTGCCGGGACAGGGTTCTACGAGCAGTACTTC.

CDR3 region: CASSLARIPKIRETQYF. The CDR3 coding sequence is TGTGCCAGCAGCTTAGCGCGCATCCCTAAAATTAGGGAGACCCAGTACTTC. This sequence joins TRBV4-2 and TRBJ2-7, with a possible D match to TRBD2 (5 bases). The DNA end is a closer match to TRBJ2-5, so the J assignment may be wrong. The germline CDR1 and CDR2 sequences are LGHNA and YNFKEQ. The CDR3 consists of 17 residues.

A few counts support this clonotype. The chain uses TRBV28 and TRBJ2-4; D is unclear. This CDR3 region has 12 residues. Germline lookup yields CDR1 MDHEN and CDR2 SYDVKM. The V gene lost 3 bases and the J gene lost 6 bases, with 6 bases spanning the gap. The CDR3 DNA is TGTGCCAGCAGTTTCGGCAGAAACATTCAGTACTTC. Translating it yields CASSFGRNIQYF.

The chain is built from TRBV2 and TRBJ1-2; perhaps TRBD1 as D (6 bases). Germline V lookup: CDR1 SNHLY, CDR2 FYNNEI. Trimming cost V 11 bases and J 4 bases, with 17 bases left between them. This CDR3 region has 13 residues. The CDR3 region has the DNA TGTGCCTCTCAGAACGGGGGCGCCTATGGCTACACCTTC. Translated, it gives CASQNGGAYGYTF.

V and J are TRBV18 and TRBJ2-7, with D unresolved. Trimming stripped 6 bases from V and 2 bases from J, with 11 bases between. Germline V gene sequence: CDR1 KGHSH, CDR2 LQKENI. This CDR3 is 13 amino acids long. Here the CDR3 reads CASSTTAAYEQYF. The CDR3 coding sequence is TGTGCCAGCTCCACCACTGCCGCCTACGAGCAGTACTTC.

The sample holds a few counts of this clonotype. In DNA form, the CDR3 reads TGCGCCAGCAGCCAACAGGCGGACGAGCAGTACTTC. Translation: CASSQQADEQYF. The V gene is TRBV5-1, the J gene TRBJ2-7; a possible D gene is TRBD1 (5 bases). The CDR3 length is 12 residues. V was pared by 4 bases and J by 5 bases, with 10 bases between. The germline CDR1 and CDR2 sequences are SGHRS and YFSETQ. Filled out from reference TRBV5-1 and TRBJ2-7, the complete variable domain reads KAGVTQTPRYLIKTRGQQVTLSCSPISGHRSVSWYQQTPGQGLQFLFEYFSETQRNKGNFPGRFSGRQFSNSRSEMNVSTLELGDSALYLCASSQQADEQYFGPGTRLTVT.

V and J are TRBV28 and TRBJ2-7; either TRBD1 or TRBD2 may fit D (5 bases each). The CDR3 is made up of 13 amino acids. From germline, CDR1 is MDHEN and CDR2 SYDVKM. The V and J ends lost 6 bases and 6 bases respectively, with 15 bases between them. This CDR3 is CASSTPGRSEQYF. The CDR3 DNA reads as TGTGCCAGCAGCACCCCGGGACGGAGCGAGCAGTACTTC.

J is TRBJ2-7 and V is TRBV11-2; a weak D match, TRBD2 (6 bases). CDR1 SGHAT and CDR2 FQNNGV come from the germline V gene. This CDR3 has 13 residues. Between the trimmed V and J ends, which lost 5 bases and 5 bases, there was a span of 13 bases. In nucleotides, the CDR3 is TGTGCCAGCAGCCCCATCAGGAGGGACGAGCAGTACTTC. Translated, it gives CASSPIRRDEQYF.

This rearrangement joins TRBV20-1 to TRBJ2-1; a weak D match, TRBD2 (6 bases). The germline V gene has CDR1 DFQATT and CDR2 SNEGSKA (reference sequence). Between the trimmed V and J ends, which lost 3 bases and 9 bases, there was a span of 15 bases. This CDR3 spans 13 amino acids. Here the CDR3 reads CSASSTRGAEQFF. The DNA for the CDR3 is TGCAGTGCTAGTTCAACCCGCGGGGCTGAGCAGTTCTTC.

The table lists this clonotype with many counts. The V and J genes are TRBV28 and TRBJ2-7; D gene ambiguous. The CDR3 is 11 amino acids. The germline V gene has CDR1 MDHEN and CDR2 SYDVKM. V lost 6 bases to trimming and J lost 0 bases, with 3 bases between them. For the CDR3, the DNA is TGTGCCAGCAGCGTCTCCTACGAGCAGTACTTC. This gives the protein CASSVSYEQYF.

The V and J genes are TRBV11-2 and TRBJ2-5; tentative D call: TRBD2 (5 bases). The germline CDR1 and CDR2 sequences are SGHAT and FQNNGV. V gave up 5 bases and J gave up 2 bases, with 15 bases separating them. CDR3 length: 15 amino acids. The CDR3 DNA sequence: TGTGCCAGCAGCCCGTCCAAAGCGGCGCAAGAGACCCAGTACTTC. Residues: CASSPSKAAQETQYF.

The J gene is TRBJ2-7, the V gene TRBV2; 7 bases match TRBD2. Germline V lookup: CDR1 SNHLY, CDR2 FYNNEI. With V trimmed by 6 bases and J by 2 bases, 10 bases remained unmatched. The CDR3 covers 15 residues. The CDR3 region has the DNA TGTGCCAGCAGGTCTGAGCTAGCGGTTCCCTACGAGCAGTACTTC. It is translated as CASRSELAVPYEQYF.